The clone carrying this TCR beta chain occurred a few times. Study processing details: By means of reference gene primer amplification, nucleated cell counts were estimated. Method: immunoSEQ multiplex PCR; TCRdb's copy keeps in-frame clones and lacks some. The V and J calls and clone size are taken from that table; D and trimming were inferred from the DNA. There are more than 90,000 clones in the sample; around 79% occur only once, and roughly 2.7% lies in the top ten. This sample is part of a study of blood T cell repertoires in COVID-19. Overall study context: COVID-19 samples, acute and convalescent, were from the United States, Italy and Spain. From T cells, B-cell-depleted T cells, or PBMCs came the material, which was cDNA or gDNA.

The V end lost 6 bases, the J end lost 8 bases, and 10 bases lay between the germline ends. This CDR3 is 12 amino acids long. The source material was peripheral blood. The J gene is TRBJ1-4, the V gene TRBV12-3 or TRBV12-4, with D possibly TRBD1 on 5 matching bases. This TCR derives from a man aged 50 to 60 with acute or convalescent COVID-19. The CDR3 bases are TGTGCCAGCAGGGGGCCTGGCGAAAAACTGTTTTTT. Protein product: CASRGPGEKLFF.